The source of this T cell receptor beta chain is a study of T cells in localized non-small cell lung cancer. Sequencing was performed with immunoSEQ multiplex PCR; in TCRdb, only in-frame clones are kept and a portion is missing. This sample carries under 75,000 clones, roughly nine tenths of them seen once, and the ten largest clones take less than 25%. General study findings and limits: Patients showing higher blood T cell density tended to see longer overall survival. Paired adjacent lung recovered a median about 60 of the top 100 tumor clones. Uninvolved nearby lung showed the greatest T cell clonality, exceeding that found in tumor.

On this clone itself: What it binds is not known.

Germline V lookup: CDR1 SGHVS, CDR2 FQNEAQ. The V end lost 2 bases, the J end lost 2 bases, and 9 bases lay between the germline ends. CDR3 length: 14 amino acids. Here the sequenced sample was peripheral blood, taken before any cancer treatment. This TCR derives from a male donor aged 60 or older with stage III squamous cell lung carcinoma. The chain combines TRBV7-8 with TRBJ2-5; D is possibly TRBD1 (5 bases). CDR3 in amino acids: CASSLTQAQETQYF. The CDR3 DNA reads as TGTGCCAGCAGCTTAACACAGGCACAAGAGACCCAGTACTTC.